This TCR beta chain originates from a study of T cell changes during pregnancy in multiple sclerosis. The protocol was immunoSEQ multiplex PCR, while the TCRdb copy is restricted to in-frame clones and leaves out a portion. The sample has roughly 49,000 clones; about 91% are singletons. This CDR3 is 15 amino acids long. Germline values: CDR1 KGHSH, CDR2 LQKENI. V dropped 3 bases and J dropped 1 base, with 7 bases sitting between them. The sample was CD4+ T cells from peripheral blood mononuclear cells, taken in the second trimester of pregnancy. This sequence was found in a female donor in good health, enrolled as a control in a pregnancy study. This sequence joins TRBV18 and TRBJ2-6, with a tentative D call TRBD1 (6 bases). The DNA of the CDR3 is TGTGCCAGCTCACCTCAGGGGTCTGGGGCCAACGTCCTGACTTTC. Protein product: CASSPQGSGANVLTF. Full variable domain (missing parts from reference TRBV18 and TRBJ2-6): NAGVMQNPRHLVRRRGQEARLRCSPMKGHSHVYWYRQLPEEGLKFMVYLQKENIIDESGMPKERFSAEFPKEGPSILRIQQVVRGDSAAYFCASSPQGSGANVLTFGAGSRLTVL.